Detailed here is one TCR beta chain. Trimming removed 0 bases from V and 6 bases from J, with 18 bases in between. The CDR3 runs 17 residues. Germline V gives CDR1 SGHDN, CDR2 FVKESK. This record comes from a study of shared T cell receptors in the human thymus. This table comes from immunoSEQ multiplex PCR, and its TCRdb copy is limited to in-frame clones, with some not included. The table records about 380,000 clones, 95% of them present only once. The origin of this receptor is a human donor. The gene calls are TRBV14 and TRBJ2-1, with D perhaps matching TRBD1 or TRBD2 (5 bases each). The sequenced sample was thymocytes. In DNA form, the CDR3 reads TGTGCCAGCAGCCAAGAACTCTGGGAGACAGAGGTCAATGAGCAGTTCTTC. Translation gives CASSQELWETEVNEQFF.